This T cell receptor (beta chain) was obtained from a study of T cell responses to AZD1222 COVID-19 vaccine. Findings of the study overall: After two AZD1222 doses, spike-specific TCR breadth and depth rose versus day 0.

The protocol was immunoSEQ multiplex PCR, while the TCRdb copy is restricted to in-frame clones and leaves out a portion. The repertoire holds about 120,000 clones, with over 85% as singletons. Regarding this clone: What it binds is unknown.

The source is an adult in good health. Specimen: peripheral blood, collected on day 0 of AZD1222 vaccination.

In nucleotides, the CDR3 is TGTGCCAGCAGTGAAGGACTAGCGGGGGGTCATACGCAGTATTTT. As protein: CASSEGLAGGHTQYF. The rearrangement links TRBV6-4 to TRBJ2-3; 14 bases align to TRBD2. The CDR3 has 15 residues. CDR1 is MRHNA, CDR2 SNTAGT, per germline. With 3 bases clipped from V and 7 bases from J, the junction kept 3 bases outside the gene matches.